This T cell receptor beta chain originates from a study of blood T cell repertoires in COVID-19. Across the study: Some COVID-19 samples were acute and others convalescent; all came from the United States, Italy and Spain. Sample material is recorded as cDNA or gDNA derived from T cells, B-cell-depleted T cells, or PBMCs.

Germline values: CDR1 MNHNS, CDR2 SASEGT. Trimming cost V 2 bases and J 9 bases; bases outside gene matches: 8. The CDR3 has 15 residues. In the authors' methods: Estimated nucleated cell counts came from reference gene primer amplification. Using immunoSEQ multiplex PCR, the repertoire was profiled, and TCRdb retains in-frame clones only, with some absent. V and J calls and clone size follow that table, whereas D and trimming were derived from the DNA. The sample has about 160,000 clones; approximately 81% are singletons. Sequencing input: peripheral blood. This sequence was found in a man between 18 and 35 years old with active or convalescent COVID-19. The chain links TRBV6-1 to TRBJ1-5; 9 bases line up with TRBD1. The CDR3 protein is CASSEWDRALGPQHF. CDR3 sequence (DNA): TGTGCCAGCAGTGAATGGGACAGGGCACTAGGGCCCCAGCATTTT.